This is a list of T cell receptor beta chains from one sample in a study of shared clonotypes between healthy human individuals. TCRdb keeps only in-frame clones here, not all; method: immunoSEQ multiplex PCR. The table has about 2.1 million clones, approximately 92% seen once. The specimen was naive CD8+ T cells from PBMCs. Every receptor here comes from a man younger than 35 in good health. Some clones in this sample may be carry-over from other donors' samples. The CDR3 runs from the conserved cysteine through the conserved F or W. D genes are given only for firm matches. Size is stated for part of the rows, as once, few or many counts, or as a class when the clone is expanded.

TRBV7-3,.,18,TRBD2,TRBJ2-1,TGTGCCAGCAGCTTTGCCGAGGGAGCGGGAGGATCCTACAATGAGCAGTTCTTC,CASSFAEGAGGSYNEQFF
TRBV28,.,14,.,TRBJ1-1,TGTGCCAGCAGTCTGAGGGTGGGGAACACTGAAGCTTTCTTT,CASSLRVGNTEAFF
TRBV9,.,15,.,TRBJ2-7,TGTGCCAGCAGCGTAGGTGGGGCGGACAGCTACGAGCAGTACTTC,CASSVGGADSYEQYF
TRBV19,.,10,.,TRBJ1-2,TGTGCCAGGCCCGAAGGAGGAAACACCTTC,CARPEGGNTF
TRBV14,few,13,TRBD1,TRBJ1-1,TGTGCCAGCAGCCAAGCGGGACAGCGAGAAGCTTTCTTT,CASSQAGQREAFF
TRBV19,.,15,.,TRBJ2-7,TGTGCCAGTAGTATACGGGTCATGGGGAACTACGAGCAGTACTTC,CASSIRVMGNYEQYF
TRBV15,.,15,TRBD1,TRBJ2-5,TGTGCCACCAGCGTGGGACAGGGCAGGCAAGAGACCCAGTACTTC,CATSVGQGRQETQYF
TRBV9,.,15,TRBD1,TRBJ2-7,TGTGCCAGCAGCGCAACAGGGGGCGCGCTGTATGAGCAGTACTTC,CASSATGGALYEQYF
TRBV12-1,.,16,.,TRBJ1-5,TGTGCCAGCAGCCGATATACCCTGACAGGGGCCTCAGCCCAGCATTTT,CASSRYTLTGASAQHF
TRBV9,.,14,.,TRBJ2-7,TGTGCCAGCAGCGTATCAGCGGTACCCTACGAGCAGTACTTC,CASSVSAVPYEQYF
TRBV15,.,15,TRBD2,TRBJ2-7,TGTGCCACCAGCGAAAGTAGCGGGAGCTCCTACGAGCAGTACTTC,CATSESSGSSYEQYF
TRBV7-9,few,12,TRBD1,TRBJ1-2,TGTGCCAGCAGCCCCGGCAGGGGGGGCTACACCTTC,CASSPGRGGYTF
TRBV9,.,14,.,TRBJ1-4,TGTGCCAGCAGCGTACTGGAATCAAATGAAAAACTGTTTTTT,CASSVLESNEKLFF
TRBV27,.,15,.,TRBJ2-1,TGTGCCAGCAGTTTACGGAAAACGGGTCTAGCGGAGCAGTTCTTC,CASSLRKTGLAEQFF
TRBV11-2,.,16,.,TRBJ2-1,TGTGCCAGCAGCTTAGAGAAAAAGGTATTCAGTATTCAGCAGTTCTTC,CASSLEKKVFSIQQFF
TRBV19,.,14,.,TRBJ2-7,TGTGCCAGTAGTATAAATGAGGCCCCCTACGAGCAGTACTTC,CASSINEAPYEQYF
TRBV27,.,14,.,TRBJ2-3,TGTGCCAGCAGTTTCATGGCTAGCACAGATACGCAGTATTTT,CASSFMASTDTQYF
TRBV28,.,14,.,TRBJ2-3,TGTGCCAGCAGTTTTAGAGGGTTTCAGGATACGCAGTATTTT,CASSFRGFQDTQYF
TRBV4-1,.,17,.,TRBJ2-3,TGCGCCAGCAGCCAAGATTCCCCCGGGGGCCTGGCAGATACGCAGTATTTT,CASSQDSPGGLADTQYF
TRBV27,few,14,.,TRBJ1-3,TGTGCCAGCAGTTCTCAGACAGTTGGAAACACCATATATTTT,CASSSQTVGNTIYF
TRBV6-6,.,14,.,TRBJ1-1,TGTGCCAGCAGTAAGTTGGACACGAACACTGAAGCTTTCTTT,CASSKLDTNTEAFF
TRBV27,once,15,TRBD2,TRBJ2-1,TGTGCCAGCAGTTTAGTTGCGGGAGGGCCGTATGAGCAGTTCTTC,CASSLVAGGPYEQFF
TRBV13,.,15,.,TRBJ2-5,TGTGCCAGCAGCTTTCGGGGTCGGGTACAAGAGACCCAGTACTTC,CASSFRGRVQETQYF
TRBV7-9,.,14,.,TRBJ1-1,TGTGCCAGCAGTCGTGGTGGGGGGGTCACTGAAGCTTTCTTT,CASSRGGGVTEAFF
TRBV7-9,few,16,TRBD2,TRBJ2-7,TGTGCCAGCAGCCCACCACTAGCGGGGAATACCTACGAGCAGTACTTC,CASSPPLAGNTYEQYF
TRBV13,.,12,.,TRBJ2-3,TGTGCCAGCAGCCTTGGGACAGATACGCAGTATTTT,CASSLGTDTQYF
TRBV27,few,17,.,TRBJ2-7,TGTGCCAGCAGTTCCACGGGAAGGGGAAGGGGCCCCTACGAGCAGTACTTC,CASSSTGRGRGPYEQYF
TRBV6-5,.,16,.,TRBJ1-1,TGTGCCAGCAGTTATGGTTGGGTGGCAGTCGACACTGAAGCTTTCTTT,CASSYGWVAVDTEAFF
TRBV27,.,16,TRBD1,TRBJ2-7,TGTGCCAGCAGTTTATCCCCCGGGACAGGACTTTACGAGCAGTACTTC,CASSLSPGTGLYEQYF
TRBV5-1,.,15,.,TRBJ1-1,TGCGCCAGCAGCTTGGGCCCCTATATGAACACTGAAGCTTTCTTT,CASSLGPYMNTEAFF
TRBV7-9,.,14,.,TRBJ2-3,TGTGCCAGCGGAACACTAACCAACACAGATACGCAGTATTTT,CASGTLTNTDTQYF
TRBV11-2,once,15,.,TRBJ1-1,TGTGCCAGCAGGACTCCGGGACCCTTGAACACTGAAGCTTTCTTT,CASRTPGPLNTEAFF
TRBV27,.,14,TRBD1,TRBJ2-3,TGTGCCAGCAGTCCCGGACAGGTCTGGGATACGCAGTATTTT,CASSPGQVWDTQYF
TRBV7-9,.,15,.,TRBJ2-1,TGTGCCAGCAGCCGCCAAGCAAGTCAATACAATGAGCAGTTCTTC,CASSRQASQYNEQFF
TRBV4-1,.,13,.,TRBJ1-2,TGCGCCAGCAGCCCGCGGGAGGCCGGCGGCTACACCTTC,CASSPREAGGYTF
TRBV6-5,.,14,TRBD2,TRBJ2-7,TGTGCCAGCAGTAACCGGGACTACAAATACGAGCAGTACTTC,CASSNRDYKYEQYF
TRBV27,.,14,.,TRBJ2-2,TGTGCCAGCACCCCTAGGGGGGGGTTCGGGGAGCTGTTTTTT,CASTPRGGFGELFF
TRBV9,.,15,.,TRBJ2-1,TGTGCCAGCAGCGTAGACCGCGGGATAGGACGTGAGCAGTTCTTC,CASSVDRGIGREQFF
TRBV6-1,.,16,TRBD2,TRBJ2-7,TGTGCCAGCAGTGAAGCCCCAGCGGGGAGCTCCTACGAGCAGTACTTC,CASSEAPAGSSYEQYF
TRBV7-6,.,18,.,TRBJ1-4,TGTGCCAGCAGCCCTTGGGTCACAGGGCCGGGTCTAAGAGAAAAACTGTTTTTT,CASSPWVTGPGLREKLFF
TRBV27,.,17,TRBD1,TRBJ1-5,TGTGCCAGCAGTTTAAGGTCCCCAGACAGGGTGAATCAGCCCCAGCATTTT,CASSLRSPDRVNQPQHF
TRBV11-2,.,15,.,TRBJ2-2,TGTGCCAGCAGCTACCCGACTAAGAACACCGGGGAGCTGTTTTTT,CASSYPTKNTGELFF
TRBV4-1,.,17,TRBD1,TRBJ2-6,TGCGCCAGCAGCCAATTCGACAGGGGTAATGGGGCCAACGTCCTGACTTTC,CASSQFDRGNGANVLTF
TRBV27,.,15,TRBD2,TRBJ2-7,TGTGCCAGCAGTTTGACTAGCGGCAATCCCTACGAGCAGTACTTC,CASSLTSGNPYEQYF
TRBV5-3,.,14,.,TRBJ2-5,TGTGCCAGAAGCACCTGTCAGGGTCAAGAGACCCAGTACTTC,CARSTCQGQETQYF
TRBV6-6,.,12,.,TRBJ2-1,TGTGCCAGCAGTTACTCCCGGGAGGAGCAGTTCTTC,CASSYSREEQFF
TRBV4-1,.,13,.,TRBJ1-2,TGCGCCAGCAGCGAAGTAGGGATCTATGGCTACACCTTC,CASSEVGIYGYTF
TRBV5-6,.,14,.,TRBJ1-2,TGTGCCAGCAGCTTGTATATCGCTAACTATGGCTACACCTTC,CASSLYIANYGYTF
TRBV28,.,15,.,TRBJ2-1,TGTGCCAGCAGTGCGGGACTGAGACCTCACAATGAGCAGTTCTTC,CASSAGLRPHNEQFF
TRBV7-9,.,17,.,TRBJ1-3,TGTGCCAGCAGCTTAGAGGACCGTTTAAGCTCTGGAAACACCATATATTTT,CASSLEDRLSSGNTIYF
TRBV5-3,.,15,.,TRBJ2-1,TGTGCCAGAAGCTTGGGCTCGGACCTGCTCTATGAGCAGTTCTTC,CARSLGSDLLYEQFF
TRBV5-1,.,15,.,TRBJ2-2,TGCGCCAGCAGCTTCGACGGGAGTTTCACCGGGGAGCTGTTTTTT,CASSFDGSFTGELFF
TRBV5-1,.,12,.,TRBJ1-1,TGCGCCAGCAGCTTGGGCCACGCTGAAGCTTTCTTT,CASSLGHAEAFF
TRBV7-8,.,16,TRBD2,TRBJ2-3,TGTGCCAGCAGCTCCCGGACTAGCAAAAGCCCCGATACGCAGTATTTT,CASSSRTSKSPDTQYF
TRBV5-1,.,17,.,TRBJ1-5,TGCGCCAGCAGCCTAGACGGGCCAGGGTGGGGCAATCAGCCCCAGCATTTT,CASSLDGPGWGNQPQHF
TRBV28,.,13,.,TRBJ2-6,TGTGCCAGCGGGGCCTCTGGGGCCAACGTCCTGACTTTC,CASGASGANVLTF
TRBV28,once,17,TRBD2,TRBJ2-3,TGTGCCTCACTCCCACCTCCCCCTAGCGGAAAATCAGATACGCAGTATTTT,CASLPPPPSGKSDTQYF
TRBV13,.,14,.,TRBJ1-4,TGTGCCAGCAGCCCGGACATTAGGCCACCAAAACTGTTTTTT,CASSPDIRPPKLFF
TRBV30,.,19,.,TRBJ2-1,TGTGCCTGGAGTGCTGATACGCGGAGTGGCCGGGGGTCCTACAATGAGCAGTTCTTC,CAWSADTRSGRGSYNEQFF